The next 21 T cell receptor beta chains were all read from a single sample in a study of graft-versus-host responses after intestinal transplantation. Assay used: immunoSEQ multiplex PCR; TCRdb lists only in-frame clones, some missing. The sample lists some 76,000 clones, around 87% occurring once. Their recognized antigens are unknown. The input for sequencing was unstimulated CD8+ T cells sorted from spleen or lymph node cells, taken before transplant. These receptors were obtained from a human donor who was the organ donor for an intestinal transplant.

The chain uses TRBV28 and TRBJ1-1, with TRBD1 identical over 7 bases. V gave up 5 bases and J gave up 7 bases; unmatched junction bases: 7. This CDR3 has 13 residues. CDR1 and CDR2 from the germline V gene are MDHEN and SYDVKM. The CDR3 DNA follows: TGTGCCAGCAGTCCAAGGGGACAGATTGAAGCTTTCTTT. This sequence encodes CASSPRGQIEAFF.

The chain uses TRBV7-9 and TRBJ2-1; D assignment may be TRBD1 or TRBD2 (5 bases each). CDR1 SEHNR and CDR2 FQNEAQ come from the germline V gene (reference sequence). CDR3 length equals 18 residues. The V end was cut by 0 bases, the J end by 0 bases, with 15 bases between. The CDR3 bases are TGTGCCAGCAGCTTAGCGGACGGGACCATCAGCTCCTACAATGAGCAGTTCTTC. As protein: CASSLADGTISSYNEQFF.

CDR3 sequence (DNA): TGTGCCAGCAGCTGGGACAGGGGATTCTACGAGCAGTACTTC. As protein: CASSWDRGFYEQYF. The V and J genes are TRBV5-5 and TRBJ2-7; 10 positions agree with TRBD1. CDR3 length: 14 amino acids. The trim removed 3 bases at V and 3 bases at J, leaving 3 bases unmatched. Germline lookup yields CDR1 SGHKS and CDR2 YYEKEE (reference sequence).

The chain recombines TRBV15 with TRBJ2-1; tentative D call: TRBD1 (6 bases). Germline CDR1 is LNHNV and CDR2 is YYDKDF (reference sequence). This CDR3 comprises 15 residues. The V end was cut by 6 bases, the J end by 3 bases, with 15 bases between. CDR3 nucleotide sequence: TGTGCCACCAGTAGAACTAGGGGGAACTACAATGAGCAGTTCTTC. Its translation: CATSRTRGNYNEQFF.

This chain connects TRBV11-2 to TRBJ2-7, with D possibly matching TRBD1 (5 bases). Trimming shortened V by 3 bases and J by 2 bases, and 17 bases separated the two germline ends. The germline V gene has CDR1 SGHAT and CDR2 FQNNGV. The CDR3 extends over 16 amino acids. DNA for the CDR3: TGTGCCAGCAGCTTCGTTTTGGCAGGGTCCACCTACGAGCAGTACTTC. Its translation: CASSFVLAGSTYEQYF. The full variable domain, rest sourced from reference TRBV11-2 and TRBJ2-7, is EAGVAQSPRYKIIEKRQSVAFWCNPISGHATLYWYQQILGQGPKLLIQFQNNGVVDDSQLPKDRFSAERLKGVDSTLKIQPAKLEDSAVYLCASSFVLAGSTYEQYFGPGTRLTVT.

This clone was observed a few times. The CDR3 coding sequence is TGTGCCAGCAGTGCCGAGGCAGGGGGCAATCAGCCCCAGCATTTT. This codes for CASSAEAGGNQPQHF. The chain employs TRBV6-4 and TRBJ1-5; TRBD1 is a possible D gene (6 bases). Trimming left V 4 bases short and J 2 bases short, with 12 bases between. This CDR3 spans 15 amino acids. The germline V gene has CDR1 MRHNA and CDR2 SNTAGT.

The rearrangement links TRBV28 to TRBJ2-2; 8 positions match TRBD1. The CDR3 spans 15 residues. The germline gives CDR1 MDHEN, CDR2 SYDVKM. The V gene end was trimmed by 10 bases and the J gene end by 3 bases; junction bases not matched to a gene: 10. The chain's CDR3 is CATLFGQGYTGELFF. The DNA for the CDR3 is TGTGCCACCCTCTTCGGACAGGGCTACACCGGGGAGCTGTTTTTT.

The chain combines TRBV4-1 with TRBJ1-5; D is perhaps TRBD1 (5 bases). Germline CDR1 reads MGHRA; CDR2 reads YSYEKL. Trimming removed 3 bases from V and 4 bases from J, with 10 bases in between. The CDR3 consists of 14 residues. The CDR3: CASSQGPNNQPQHF. CDR3 in DNA: TGCGCCAGCAGCCAGGGGCCGAATAATCAGCCCCAGCATTTT.

The chain uses TRBV4-2 and TRBJ1-3; D is unclear. The ends were cut back, 0 bases at V and 0 bases at J, with 12 bases in the middle. The CDR3 contains 17 residues. CDR1 LGHNA and CDR2 YNFKEQ come from the germline V gene. Here the CDR3 reads CASSQDLYSLSGNTIYF. The CDR3 nucleotides read TGTGCCAGCAGCCAAGATCTTTACAGTCTCTCTGGAAACACCATATATTTT.

This clone was counted a few times. The CDR3 sequence is CASSQGPSNQPQHF. The CDR3 DNA follows: TGCGCCAGCAGCCAAGGGCCTAGCAATCAGCCCCAGCATTTT. V and J are TRBV4-1 and TRBJ1-5; D is unresolved. Deletions cut 1 base from V and 0 bases from J, with 4 bases between. In germline, CDR1 is MGHRA, CDR2 YSYEKL. This CDR3 contains 14 residues.

The rearrangement links TRBV28 to TRBJ2-7; 9 nucleotides align to TRBD1. Germline values: CDR1 MDHEN, CDR2 SYDVKM. The V gene end was trimmed by 8 bases and the J gene end by 4 bases; junction bases not matched to a gene: 6. The CDR3 consists of 13 residues. The CDR3 protein is CASGDRGLYEQYF. In DNA form, the CDR3 reads TGTGCCAGCGGAGACAGGGGGTTGTACGAGCAGTACTTC. Full variable domain (missing parts from reference TRBV28 and TRBJ2-7): DVKVTQSSRYLVKRTGEKVFLECVQDMDHENMFWYRQDPGLGLRLIYFSYDVKMKEKGDIPEGYSVSREKKERFSLILESASTNQTSMYLCASGDRGLYEQYFGPGTRLTVT.

The gene calls are TRBV11-2 and TRBJ1-1, with D unclear. Germline CDR1 SGHAT, CDR2 FQNNGV. The CDR3 spans 16 residues. V lost 1 base and J 0 bases, leaving 12 bases between the germline ends. The CDR3 loop is CASSLGNRILNTEAFF. CDR3 DNA sequence: TGTGCCAGCAGCTTAGGGAACCGAATACTGAACACTGAAGCTTTCTTT.

The chain employs TRBV10-3 and TRBJ1-6; D gene unclear. V was shortened by 2 bases and J by 10 bases, with 27 bases between the two germline ends. The CDR3 has 19 amino acids. Germline CDR1 is ENHRY and CDR2 is SYGVKD. CDR3 sequence (DNA): TGTGCCATCAGTGAGGCTAATCCCCTTATCGAGGGCCACGGGTCACCCCTCCACTTT. Amino acid sequence: CAISEANPLIEGHGSPLHF.

This chain links TRBV21-1 with TRBJ1-6; TRBD1 is the table's D call, not checked against the DNA. TRBV21-1 constitutes a pseudogene. The CDR3 spans 15 residues. The CDR3 coding sequence is TGTGCCAGCAGCAAACTTGGACAATCACCTTCACCCCTCCACTTT. Residues: CASSKLGQSPSPLHF.

The V and J genes are TRBV2 and TRBJ1-2; D is undetermined. The germline CDR1 and CDR2 sequences are SNHLY and FYNNEI. V gave up 8 bases and J gave up 4 bases, with 20 bases separating them. There are 15 residues in the CDR3. CDR3 nucleotides: TGTGCCAGCCTTACCTCAAGGGAATCCTTCTATGGCTACACCTTC. Its protein product is CASLTSRESFYGYTF.

Only one count was recorded for this clone. The V and J genes are TRBV12-5 and TRBJ2-1, with D maybe TRBD2 (6 bases). The length of the CDR3 is 15 residues. The germline V gene has CDR1 LGHNT and CDR2 FRNRAP. The ends were cut back, 1 base at V and 0 bases at J, with 7 bases in the middle. CDR3 DNA sequence: TGTGCTAGTGGTTTGGCCGGGGGCTCCTACAATGAGCAGTTCTTC. Its protein product is CASGLAGGSYNEQFF.

The chain links TRBV28 to TRBJ2-3, with D maybe TRBD2 (5 bases). This CDR3 is built from 13 residues. The V gene's germline CDR1 is MDHEN and CDR2 SYDVKM. Trimming took off 5 bases at V and 3 bases at J, with 9 bases between the two ends. The CDR3 nucleotides read TGTGCCAGCAGTCTGAGGAGGACAGATACGCAGTATTTT. Translation gives CASSLRRTDTQYF.

In this sample, this clone turned up once. The chain joins TRBV6-5 to TRBJ2-7; D not certain. Trimming shortened V by 0 bases and J by 2 bases, and 8 bases separated the two germline ends. This CDR3 spans 14 amino acids. Germline V gene lookup returns CDR1 MNHEY and CDR2 SVGAGI. The CDR3 region has the DNA TGTGCCAGCAGTTACTCGCCATTAGCCTACGAGCAGTACTTC. The encoded protein is CASSYSPLAYEQYF.

The chain is built from TRBV7-7 and TRBJ2-5, with D unclear. The CDR3 totals 15 residues. Germline lookup yields CDR1 SSHAT and CDR2 FNYEAQ (reference sequence). With 5 bases removed from V and 0 bases from J, the gap between germline ends came to 13 bases. The CDR3 reads CASSPVPRDQETQYF. The CDR3 DNA sequence: TGTGCCAGCAGCCCCGTACCACGTGACCAAGAGACCCAGTACTTC.

This clone has just one count. V gene TRBV29-1 combines with J gene TRBJ1-2; TRBD1 might be the D (5 bases). Germline V CDR1 and CDR2: SQVTM, ANQGSEA. The CDR3 spans 12 residues. Deletions cut 4 bases from V and 5 bases from J, with 11 bases between. The CDR3 coding sequence is TGCAGCGTTGTGGCAGGGTCATATGGCTACACCTTC. This gives the protein CSVVAGSYGYTF.

The chain links TRBV4-1 to TRBJ2-7; possibly TRBD1 for D (6 bases). With 1 base removed from V and 2 bases from J, the gap between germline ends came to 9 bases. The CDR3 loop spans 14 amino acids. CDR1 MGHRA and CDR2 YSYEKL come from the germline V gene. CDR3: CASSQVTGPYEQYF. The CDR3 coding sequence is TGCGCCAGCAGCCAAGTAACAGGGCCCTACGAGCAGTACTTC.